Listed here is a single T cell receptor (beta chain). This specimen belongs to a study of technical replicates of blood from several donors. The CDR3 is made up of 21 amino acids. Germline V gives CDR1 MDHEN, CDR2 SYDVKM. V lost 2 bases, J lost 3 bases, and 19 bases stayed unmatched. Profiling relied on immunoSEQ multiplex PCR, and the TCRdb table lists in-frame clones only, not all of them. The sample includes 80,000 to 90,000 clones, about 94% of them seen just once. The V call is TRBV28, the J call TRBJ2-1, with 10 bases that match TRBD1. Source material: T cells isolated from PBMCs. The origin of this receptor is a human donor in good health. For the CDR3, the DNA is TGTGCCAGCAGTTTAGCGGGAAAACCGGGACAGGGGATTTTGTTCTACAATGAGCAGTTCTTC. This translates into CASSLAGKPGQGILFYNEQFF. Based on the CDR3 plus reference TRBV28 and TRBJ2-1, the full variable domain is DVKVTQSSRYLVKRTGEKVFLECVQDMDHENMFWYRQDPGLGLRLIYFSYDVKMKEKGDIPEGYSVSREKKERFSLILESASTNQTSMYLCASSLAGKPGQGILFYNEQFFGPGTRLTVL.